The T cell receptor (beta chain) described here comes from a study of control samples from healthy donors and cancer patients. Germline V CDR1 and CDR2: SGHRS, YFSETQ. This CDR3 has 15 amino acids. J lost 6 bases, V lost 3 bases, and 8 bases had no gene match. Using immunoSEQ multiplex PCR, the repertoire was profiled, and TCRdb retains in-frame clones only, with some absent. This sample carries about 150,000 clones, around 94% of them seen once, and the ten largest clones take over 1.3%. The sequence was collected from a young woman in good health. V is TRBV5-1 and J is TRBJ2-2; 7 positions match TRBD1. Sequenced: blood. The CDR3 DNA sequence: TGCGCCAGCAGCTCCGGGACAGTTGATGCCGGGGAGCTGTTTTTT. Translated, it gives CASSSGTVDAGELFF. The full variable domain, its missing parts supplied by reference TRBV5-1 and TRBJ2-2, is KAGVTQTPRYLIKTRGQQVTLSCSPISGHRSVSWYQQTPGQGLQFLFEYFSETQRNKGNFPGRFSGRQFSNSRSEMNVSTLELGDSALYLCASSSGTVDAGELFFGEGSRLTVL.